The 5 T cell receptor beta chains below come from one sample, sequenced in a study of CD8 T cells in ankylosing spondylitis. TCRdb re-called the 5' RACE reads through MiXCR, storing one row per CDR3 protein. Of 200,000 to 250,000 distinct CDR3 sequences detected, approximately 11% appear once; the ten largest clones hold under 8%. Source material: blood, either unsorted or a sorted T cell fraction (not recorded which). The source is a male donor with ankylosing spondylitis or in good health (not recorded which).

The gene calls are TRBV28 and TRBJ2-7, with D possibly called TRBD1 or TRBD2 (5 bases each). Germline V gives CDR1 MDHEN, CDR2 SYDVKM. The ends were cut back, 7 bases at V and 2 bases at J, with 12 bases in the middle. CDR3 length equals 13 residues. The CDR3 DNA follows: TGTGCCAGCAAAAGGGACGGAGCCTACGAGCAGTACTTC. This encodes CASKRDGAYEQYF.

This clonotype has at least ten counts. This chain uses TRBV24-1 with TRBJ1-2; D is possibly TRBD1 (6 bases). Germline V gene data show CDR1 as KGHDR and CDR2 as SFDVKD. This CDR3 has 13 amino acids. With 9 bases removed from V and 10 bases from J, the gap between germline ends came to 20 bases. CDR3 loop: CATGKPGTTDYTF. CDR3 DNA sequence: TGTGCCACCGGAAAGCCCGGGACAACCGACTACACCTTC.

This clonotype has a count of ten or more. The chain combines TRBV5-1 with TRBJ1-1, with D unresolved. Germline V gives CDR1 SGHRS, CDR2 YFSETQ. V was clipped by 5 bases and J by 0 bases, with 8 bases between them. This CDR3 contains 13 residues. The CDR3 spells CASRGSLNTEAFF. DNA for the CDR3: TGCGCCAGCAGGGGCAGCTTGAACACTGAAGCTTTCTTT. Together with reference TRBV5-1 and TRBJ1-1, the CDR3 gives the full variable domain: KAGVTQTPRYLIKTRGQQVTLSCSPISGHRSVSWYQQTPGQGLQFLFEYFSETQRNKGNFPGRFSGRQFSNSRSEMNVSTLELGDSALYLCASRGSLNTEAFFGQGTRLTVV.

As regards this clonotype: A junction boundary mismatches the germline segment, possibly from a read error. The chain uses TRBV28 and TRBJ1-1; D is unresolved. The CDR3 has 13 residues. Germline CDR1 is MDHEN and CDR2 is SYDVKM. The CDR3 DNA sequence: TGTGCCACCGAGAGGAGAATGAACACTGCAGCTTTCTTT. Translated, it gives CATERRMNTAAFF. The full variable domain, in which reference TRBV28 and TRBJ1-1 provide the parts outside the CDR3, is DVKVTQSSRYLVKRTGEKVFLECVQDMDHENMFWYRQDPGLGLRLIYFSYDVKMKEKGDIPEGYSVSREKKERFSLILESASTNQTSMYLCATERRMNTAAFFGQGTRLTVV.

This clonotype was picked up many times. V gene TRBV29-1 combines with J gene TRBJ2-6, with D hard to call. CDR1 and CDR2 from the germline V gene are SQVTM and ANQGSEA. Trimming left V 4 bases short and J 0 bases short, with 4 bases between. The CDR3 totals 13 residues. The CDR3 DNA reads TGCAGCGTTGCGCGCTCTGGGGCCAACGTCCTGACTTTC. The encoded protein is CSVARSGANVLTF.